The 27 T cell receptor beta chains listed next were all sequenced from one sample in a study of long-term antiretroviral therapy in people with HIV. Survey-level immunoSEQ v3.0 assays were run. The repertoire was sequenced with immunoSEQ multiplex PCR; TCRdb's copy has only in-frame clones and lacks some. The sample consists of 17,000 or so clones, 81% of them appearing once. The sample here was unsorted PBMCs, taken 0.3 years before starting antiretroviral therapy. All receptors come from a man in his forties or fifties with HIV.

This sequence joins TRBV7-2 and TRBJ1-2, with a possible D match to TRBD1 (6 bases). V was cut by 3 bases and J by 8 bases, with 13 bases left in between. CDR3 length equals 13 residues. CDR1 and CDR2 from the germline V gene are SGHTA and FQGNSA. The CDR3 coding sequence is TGTGCCAGCAGCTTGGTCAGGGGATACGGCTACACCTTC. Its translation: CASSLVRGYGYTF.

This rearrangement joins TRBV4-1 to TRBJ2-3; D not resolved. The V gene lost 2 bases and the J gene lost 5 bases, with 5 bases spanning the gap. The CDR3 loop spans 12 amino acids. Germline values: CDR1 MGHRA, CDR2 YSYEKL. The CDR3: CASSQRGDTQYF. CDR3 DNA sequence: TGCGCCAGCAGCCAACGAGGAGATACGCAGTATTTT.

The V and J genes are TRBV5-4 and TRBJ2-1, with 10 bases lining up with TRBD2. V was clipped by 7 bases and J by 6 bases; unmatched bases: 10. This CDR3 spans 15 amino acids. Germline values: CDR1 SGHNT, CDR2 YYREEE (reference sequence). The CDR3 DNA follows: TGTGCCAGCCCCGCTGGGCTAGCGGGAGCCAATGAGCAGTTCTTC. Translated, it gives CASPAGLAGANEQFF.

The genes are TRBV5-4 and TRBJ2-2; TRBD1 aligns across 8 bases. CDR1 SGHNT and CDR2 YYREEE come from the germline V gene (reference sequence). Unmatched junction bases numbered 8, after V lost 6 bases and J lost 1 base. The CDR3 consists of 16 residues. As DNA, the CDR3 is TGTGCCAGCACCAACATAGGGACAGGGAACACCGGGGAGCTGTTTTTT. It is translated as CASTNIGTGNTGELFF.

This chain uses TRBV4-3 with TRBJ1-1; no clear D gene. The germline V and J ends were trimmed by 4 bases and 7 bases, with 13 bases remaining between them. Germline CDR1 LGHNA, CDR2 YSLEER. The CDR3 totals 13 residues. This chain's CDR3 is CASSPYRGFEAFF. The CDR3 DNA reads TGCGCCAGCAGCCCCTATAGAGGGTTTGAAGCTTTCTTT.

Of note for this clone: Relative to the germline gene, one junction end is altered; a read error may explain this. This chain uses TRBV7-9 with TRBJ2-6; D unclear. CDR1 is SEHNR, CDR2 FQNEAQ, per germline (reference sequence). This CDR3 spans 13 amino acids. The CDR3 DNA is TGTGCCAGCAGCCTAGCTGGGGCCAACGTCCTGACTTTC. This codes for CASSLAGANVLTF.

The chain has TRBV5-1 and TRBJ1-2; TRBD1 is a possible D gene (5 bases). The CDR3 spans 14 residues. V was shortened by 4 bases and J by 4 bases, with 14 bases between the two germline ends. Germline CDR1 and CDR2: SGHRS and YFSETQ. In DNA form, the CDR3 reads TGCGCCAGCAGCGCGGGGCAGGCCGGCTATGGCTACACCTTC. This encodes CASSAGQAGYGYTF.

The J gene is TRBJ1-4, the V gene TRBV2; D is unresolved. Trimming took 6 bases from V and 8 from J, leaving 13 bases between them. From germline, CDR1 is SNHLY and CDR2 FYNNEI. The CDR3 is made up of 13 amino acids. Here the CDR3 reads CASSRQAWEKLFF. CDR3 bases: TGTGCCAGCAGCAGACAAGCCTGGGAAAAACTGTTTTTT.

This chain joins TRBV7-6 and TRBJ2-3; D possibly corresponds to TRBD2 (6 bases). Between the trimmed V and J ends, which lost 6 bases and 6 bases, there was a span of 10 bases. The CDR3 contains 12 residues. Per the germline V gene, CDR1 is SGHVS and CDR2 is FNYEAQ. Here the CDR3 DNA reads TGTGCCAGCAGACTTGCGGGGGATACGCAGTATTTT. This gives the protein CASRLAGDTQYF. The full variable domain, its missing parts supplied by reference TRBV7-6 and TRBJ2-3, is GAGVSQSPRYKVTKRGQDVALRCDPISGHVSLYWYRQALGQGPEFLTYFNYEAQQDKSGLPNDRFSAERPEGSISTLTIQRTEQRDSAMYRCASRLAGDTQYFGPGTRLTVL.

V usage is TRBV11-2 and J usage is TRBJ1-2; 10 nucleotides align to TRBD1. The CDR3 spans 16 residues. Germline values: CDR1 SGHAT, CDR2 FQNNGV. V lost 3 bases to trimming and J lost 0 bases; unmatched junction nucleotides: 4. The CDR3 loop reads CASSFWDRGTNYGYTF. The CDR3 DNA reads TGTGCCAGCAGCTTCTGGGACAGGGGAACTAACTATGGCTACACCTTC.

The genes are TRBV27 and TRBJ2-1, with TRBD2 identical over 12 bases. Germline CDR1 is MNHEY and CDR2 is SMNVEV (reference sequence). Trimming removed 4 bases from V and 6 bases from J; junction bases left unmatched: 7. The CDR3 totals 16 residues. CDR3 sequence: CASSWLAGGGINEQFF. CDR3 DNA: TGTGCCAGCAGTTGGCTAGCGGGAGGGGGGATCAATGAGCAGTTCTTC.

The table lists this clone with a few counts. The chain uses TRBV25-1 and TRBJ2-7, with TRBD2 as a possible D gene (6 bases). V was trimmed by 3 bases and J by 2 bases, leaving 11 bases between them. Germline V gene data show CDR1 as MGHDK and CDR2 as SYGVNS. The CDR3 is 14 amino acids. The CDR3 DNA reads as TGTGCCAGCAGTGATCACGGGGGAACCTACGAGCAGTACTTC. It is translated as CASSDHGGTYEQYF.

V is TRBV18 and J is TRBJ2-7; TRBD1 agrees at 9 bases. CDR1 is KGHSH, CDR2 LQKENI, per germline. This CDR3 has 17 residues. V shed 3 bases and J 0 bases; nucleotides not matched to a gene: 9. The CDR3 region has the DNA TGTGCCAGCTCACCTTCTCTGGGACAGGGATTCTCCTACGAGCAGTACTTC. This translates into CASSPSLGQGFSYEQYF. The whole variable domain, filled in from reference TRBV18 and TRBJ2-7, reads NAGVMQNPRHLVRRRGQEARLRCSPMKGHSHVYWYRQLPEEGLKFMVYLQKENIIDESGMPKERFSAEFPKEGPSILRIQQVVRGDSAAYFCASSPSLGQGFSYEQYFGPGTRLTVT.

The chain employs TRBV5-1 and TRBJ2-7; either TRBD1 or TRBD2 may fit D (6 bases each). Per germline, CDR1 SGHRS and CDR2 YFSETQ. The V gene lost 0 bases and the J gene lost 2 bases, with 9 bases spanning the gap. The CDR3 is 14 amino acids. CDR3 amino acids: CASSLVGGTYEQYF. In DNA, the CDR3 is TGCGCCAGCAGCTTGGTAGGGGGGACCTACGAGCAGTACTTC.

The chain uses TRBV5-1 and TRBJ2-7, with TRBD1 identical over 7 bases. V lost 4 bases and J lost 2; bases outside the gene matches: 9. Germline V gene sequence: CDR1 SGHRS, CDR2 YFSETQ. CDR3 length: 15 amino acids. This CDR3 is CASSHGYTGAYEQYF. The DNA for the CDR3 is TGCGCCAGCAGCCACGGTTACACAGGGGCCTACGAGCAGTACTTC.

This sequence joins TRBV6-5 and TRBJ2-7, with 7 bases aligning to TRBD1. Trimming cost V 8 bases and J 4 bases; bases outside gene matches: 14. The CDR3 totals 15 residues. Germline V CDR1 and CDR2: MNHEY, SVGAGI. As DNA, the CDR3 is TGTGCCAGCGGTGGGACAGCACAAAGCTTTTACGAGCAGTACTTC. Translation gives CASGGTAQSFYEQYF.

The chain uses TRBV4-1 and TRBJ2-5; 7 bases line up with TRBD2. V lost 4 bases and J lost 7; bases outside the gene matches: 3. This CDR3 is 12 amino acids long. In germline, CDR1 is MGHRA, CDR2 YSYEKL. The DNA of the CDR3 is TGCGCCAGCAGCCCTTCTAGCGGGACCCAGTACTTC. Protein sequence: CASSPSSGTQYF.

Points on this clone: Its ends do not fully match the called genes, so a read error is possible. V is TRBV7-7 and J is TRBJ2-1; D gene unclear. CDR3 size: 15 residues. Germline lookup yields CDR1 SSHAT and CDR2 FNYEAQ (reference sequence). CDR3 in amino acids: CASSHGIERENEQFF. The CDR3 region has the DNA TGTGCTAGCAGCCACGGCATTGAACGAGAAAATGAGCAGTTCTTC.

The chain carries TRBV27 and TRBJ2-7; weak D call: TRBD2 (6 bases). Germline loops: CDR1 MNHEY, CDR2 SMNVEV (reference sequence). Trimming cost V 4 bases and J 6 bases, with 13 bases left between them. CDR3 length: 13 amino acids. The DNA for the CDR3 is TGTGCCAGCAGTTGGGGACGGCGGGGCGAGCAGTACTTC. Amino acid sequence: CASSWGRRGEQYF.

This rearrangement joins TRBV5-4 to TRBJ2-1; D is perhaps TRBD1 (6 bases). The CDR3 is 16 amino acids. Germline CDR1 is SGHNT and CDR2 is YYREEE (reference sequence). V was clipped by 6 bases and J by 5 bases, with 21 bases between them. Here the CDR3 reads CASKLTGFLEDNEQFF. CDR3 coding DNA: TGTGCCAGCAAACTTACAGGGTTTTTAGAAGACAATGAGCAGTTCTTC.

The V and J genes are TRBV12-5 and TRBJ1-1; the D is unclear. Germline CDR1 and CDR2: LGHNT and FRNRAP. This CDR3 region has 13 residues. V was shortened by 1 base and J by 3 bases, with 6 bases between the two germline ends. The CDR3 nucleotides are TGTGCTAGTGGTTTGGCCTTAGACACTGAAGCTTTCTTT. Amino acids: CASGLALDTEAFF.

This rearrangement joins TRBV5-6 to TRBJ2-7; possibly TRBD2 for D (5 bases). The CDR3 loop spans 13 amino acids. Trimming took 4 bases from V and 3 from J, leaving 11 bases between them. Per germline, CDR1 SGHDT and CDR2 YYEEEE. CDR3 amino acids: CASSRAGDYEQYF. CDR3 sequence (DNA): TGTGCCAGCAGCCGGGCGGGCGACTACGAGCAGTACTTC.

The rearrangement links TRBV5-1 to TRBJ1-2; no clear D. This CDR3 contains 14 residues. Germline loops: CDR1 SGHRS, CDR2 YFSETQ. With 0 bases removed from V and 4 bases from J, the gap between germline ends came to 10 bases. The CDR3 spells CASSLDGGGYGYTF. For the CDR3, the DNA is TGCGCCAGCAGCTTGGACGGAGGCGGCTATGGCTACACCTTC.

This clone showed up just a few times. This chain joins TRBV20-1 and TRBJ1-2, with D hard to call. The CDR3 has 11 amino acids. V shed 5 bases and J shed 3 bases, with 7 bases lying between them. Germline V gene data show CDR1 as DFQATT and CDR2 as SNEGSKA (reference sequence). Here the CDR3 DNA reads TGCAGTGCTCGACGGGACTATGGCTACACCTTC. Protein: CSARRDYGYTF.

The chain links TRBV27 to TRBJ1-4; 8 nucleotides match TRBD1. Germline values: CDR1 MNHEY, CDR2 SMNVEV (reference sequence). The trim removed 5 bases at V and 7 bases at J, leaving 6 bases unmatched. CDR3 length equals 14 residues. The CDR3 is CASSVRGRVEKLFF. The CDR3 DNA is TGTGCCAGCAGTGTCAGGGGGCGTGTTGAAAAACTGTTTTTT.

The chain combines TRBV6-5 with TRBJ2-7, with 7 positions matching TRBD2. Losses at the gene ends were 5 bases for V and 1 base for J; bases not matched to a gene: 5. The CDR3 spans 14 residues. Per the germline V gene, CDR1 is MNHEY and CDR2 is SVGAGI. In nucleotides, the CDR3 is TGTGCCAGCAGTAATAGCGGGCTGTCCTACGAGCAGTACTTC. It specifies CASSNSGLSYEQYF.

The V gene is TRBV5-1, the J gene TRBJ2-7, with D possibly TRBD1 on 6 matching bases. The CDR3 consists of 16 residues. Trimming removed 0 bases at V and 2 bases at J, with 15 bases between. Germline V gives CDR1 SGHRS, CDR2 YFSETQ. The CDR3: CASSLGVLGQTYEQYF. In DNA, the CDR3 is TGCGCCAGCAGCTTGGGGGTCCTCGGACAGACCTACGAGCAGTACTTC.